Below are 5 T cell receptor beta chains sequenced from a single sample in a study of shared clonotypes between healthy human individuals. Measured with immunoSEQ multiplex PCR; TCRdb has only the in-frame clones, and not every one. This table has roughly 2,000,000 clones, around 93% appearing once. Naive CD8 cells, CD45RO-negative and positively selected for CCR7, excluded terminally differentiated effector memory CD45RA+ cells. Sequencing was performed on naive CD8+ T cells from PBMCs. Every receptor here comes from a man in his late teens or twenties in good health. Some clones in this sample may be carry-over from other donors' samples.

The chain recombines TRBV25-1 with TRBJ1-4; a weak D match, TRBD1 (5 bases). Looked up from germline, CDR1 is MGHDK and CDR2 is SYGVNS. V was pared by 6 bases and J by 6 bases, with 8 bases between. The CDR3 is 12 residues long. The CDR3 DNA reads TGTGCCAGCAGAGGGGCGGATGAAAAACTGTTTTTT. It encodes CASRGADEKLFF.

The chain uses TRBV4-2 and TRBJ2-2, with D possibly TRBD2 on 6 matching bases. Trimming shortened V by 5 bases and J by 2 bases, and 15 bases separated the two germline ends. The germline gives CDR1 LGHNA, CDR2 YNFKEQ. The CDR3 totals 16 residues. Here the CDR3 reads CASSAYRDSNTGELFF. The CDR3 DNA is TGTGCCAGCAGCGCTTACCGGGACTCAAACACCGGGGAGCTGTTTTTT.

This clone was counted once. The V and J genes are TRBV15 and TRBJ2-7, with D tentatively TRBD1 (6 bases). CDR3 length: 15 residues. The V end lost 6 bases, the J end lost 2 bases, and 17 bases lay between the germline ends. The germline V gene has CDR1 LNHNV and CDR2 YYDKDF (reference sequence). This chain's CDR3 is CATRITRDITYEQYF. The CDR3 nucleotides read TGTGCCACCAGAATTACCCGGGACATAACCTACGAGCAGTACTTC.

The rearrangement joins TRBV5-6 to TRBJ1-1; D is unclear. CDR1 is SGHDT and CDR2 is YYEEEE in the germline V gene. V lost 1 base, J lost 7 bases, and 20 bases lay in between. There are 16 residues in the CDR3. In DNA, the CDR3 is TGTGCCAGCAGCTTGTTGTTGGAACTCCTGGAGGGTGAAGCTTTCTTT. Its protein product is CASSLLLELLEGEAFF.

The chain has TRBV6-5 and TRBJ1-5; TRBD1 might be the D (5 bases). The CDR3 has 14 amino acids. The germline V gene has CDR1 MNHEY and CDR2 SVGAGI. Trimming removed 4 bases at V and 6 bases at J, with 13 bases between. CDR3 coding DNA: TGTGCCAGCAGTTCTTCACGAACAGGTCAGCCCCAGCATTTT. Amino acids: CASSSSRTGQPQHF.